This T cell receptor (beta chain) derives from a study of beta chain features in type 1 diabetes. Points from the study as a whole: The study found fewer insertions and more deletions at VDJ junctions in type 1 diabetes patients. TCRB repertoires of naive, central memory and Treg cells appeared more similar among patients than among healthy donors.

V lost 4 bases and J 6 bases, leaving 17 bases between the germline ends. Germline assignment: CDR1 SGHNT and CDR2 YYREEE (reference sequence). The CDR3 totals 15 residues. What was sequenced were expressed TCRB transcripts, since all of the isolated RNA had been reverse transcribed. TCRdb keeps only in-frame clones here, not all; method: immunoSEQ multiplex PCR. The data show approximately 300,000 clones, approximately 9.9% seen once. This clone was recorded a few times. Its antigen is as yet unknown. The receptor was isolated from a woman aged 25-40 years in good health. The chain links TRBV5-4 to TRBJ2-1, with D possibly matching TRBD1 (5 bases). Input material: naive CD4+ T cells from blood. CDR3: CASSGRVYLANEQFF. The CDR3 nucleotides are TGTGCCAGCAGCGGCAGGGTCTATTTAGCCAATGAGCAGTTCTTC.